The 19 T cell receptor beta chains listed next were all sequenced from one sample in a study of CD4 T cells in relation to SARS-CoV-2 and coronaviruses. The repertoire was sequenced with immunoSEQ multiplex PCR; TCRdb's copy has only in-frame clones and lacks some. The repertoire holds tens of thousands of clones, over 90% seen once, with approximately 0.25% in the top ten. Before the COVID-19 pandemic, during about 2011-2019, CD4+ T cells were taken from unexposed donors. The source material was naive CD4+ T cells from PBMCs. Regarding subset: naive CD4+ T cells isolated by negative enrichment. The receptors come from a human donor in good health.

The V call is TRBV5-4, the J call TRBJ2-5; 8 nucleotides line up with TRBD1. The ends lost 0 bases at V and 5 bases at J; junction bases unmatched: 6. The CDR3 runs 15 residues. Germline CDR1 reads SGHNT; CDR2 reads YYREEE (reference sequence). The CDR3 is CASSLGAGGGETQYF. CDR3 sequence (DNA): TGTGCCAGCAGCTTGGGTGCAGGGGGCGGGGAGACCCAGTACTTC.

This chain joins TRBV30 and TRBJ1-1, with 9 bases aligning to TRBD1. Germline CDR1 and CDR2: GTSNPN and SVGIG (reference sequence). CDR3 length: 15 residues. J lost 5 bases, V lost 2 bases, and 9 bases had no gene match. CDR3 sequence: CAWSFLQGARTEAFF. The CDR3 DNA follows: TGTGCCTGGAGTTTCCTACAGGGGGCGCGGACTGAAGCTTTCTTT.

The chain has TRBV19 and TRBJ1-5; no clear D gene. From germline, CDR1 is LNHDA and CDR2 SQIVND (reference sequence). The CDR3 length is 14 residues. The V and J ends lost 3 bases and 6 bases respectively, with 12 bases between them. The CDR3: CASSMAGASQPQHF. CDR3 nucleotides: TGTGCCAGTAGTATGGCGGGTGCCAGTCAGCCCCAGCATTTT.

The chain carries TRBV19 and TRBJ2-1, with D possibly being TRBD2 (5 bases). Germline V gene lookup returns CDR1 LNHDA and CDR2 SQIVND (reference sequence). The CDR3 has 16 residues. Trimming removed 3 bases from V and 6 bases from J, with 18 bases in between. The DNA for the CDR3 is TGTGCCAGTAGTATCTCGTTGGTGGGAGTGGGCAATGAGCAGTTCTTC. Encoded protein: CASSISLVGVGNEQFF.

This clone was found once. The rearrangement uses TRBV5-1 and TRBJ2-2; TRBD1 is a possible D gene (5 bases). From germline, CDR1 is SGHRS and CDR2 YFSETQ. This CDR3 has 16 amino acids. Trimming left V 3 bases short and J 6 bases short, with 18 bases between. CDR3 in DNA: TGCGCCAGCAGCTGGCGCGTACAGGTGACTGCCGGGGAGCTGTTTTTT. Its protein is CASSWRVQVTAGELFF.

The rearrangement joins TRBV24-1 to TRBJ1-2; D may be TRBD1 (5 bases). V dropped 4 bases and J dropped 4 bases, with 12 bases sitting between them. CDR3 length: 14 residues. Germline values: CDR1 KGHDR, CDR2 SFDVKD. CDR3 nucleotide sequence: TGTGCCACCAGTGACCCGCTCAGGGCCTATGGCTACACCTTC. Translating gives CATSDPLRAYGYTF.

V gene TRBV4-1 combines with J gene TRBJ1-3; possible D gene TRBD1, 5 bases. Trimming pared 0 bases from V and 0 bases from J, leaving 15 bases between. From germline, CDR1 is MGHRA and CDR2 YSYEKL. The CDR3 length is 18 residues. This CDR3 is CASSQDASGPFSGNTIYF. In nucleotides, the CDR3 is TGCGCCAGCAGCCAAGATGCCTCAGGGCCCTTCTCTGGAAACACCATATATTTT.

The rearrangement joins TRBV5-1 to TRBJ1-3, with a possible D match to TRBD1 (5 bases). Trimming removed 5 bases from V and 0 bases from J, with 24 bases in between. This CDR3 is 19 amino acids long. Germline V gene data show CDR1 as SGHRS and CDR2 as YFSETQ. Written as DNA, the CDR3 is TGCGCCAGCAGGAAGCATACCACTGAAGGGACGGTCTCTGGAAACACCATATATTTT. This translates into CASRKHTTEGTVSGNTIYF.

J is TRBJ2-1 and V is TRBV5-1; 8 bases fit TRBD2. V lost 2 bases and J lost 4; bases outside the gene matches: 5. The CDR3 is 15 residues long. The germline gives CDR1 SGHRS, CDR2 YFSETQ. The CDR3 DNA reads TGCGCCAGCAGCTTAGCGGGAGAATCTTACAATGAGCAGTTCTTC. Amino acid sequence: CASSLAGESYNEQFF.

V gene TRBV27 combines with J gene TRBJ1-6, with 7 bases aligning to TRBD1. V lost 3 bases, J lost 6 bases, and 14 bases stayed unmatched. This CDR3 spans 18 amino acids. From germline, CDR1 is MNHEY and CDR2 SMNVEV (reference sequence). In DNA form, the CDR3 reads TGTGCCAGCAGTTTCCTCGGCCCAACAGGGGTCCCTAATTCACCCCTCCACTTT. It yields the protein CASSFLGPTGVPNSPLHF.

This chain uses TRBV7-2 with TRBJ1-1; a possible D gene is TRBD1 (6 bases). The germline V gene has CDR1 SGHTA and CDR2 FQGNSA. This CDR3 comprises 14 residues. V shed 1 base and J shed 10 bases, with 16 bases lying between them. The CDR3 protein is CASSLVGTPLGAFF. The CDR3 bases are TGTGCCAGCAGCTTAGTGGGGACACCCCTGGGAGCTTTCTTT.

The J gene is TRBJ1-3, the V gene TRBV19; 7 bases map to TRBD1. V lost 7 bases, J lost 3 bases, and 6 bases stayed unmatched. The CDR3 has 14 residues. Germline lookup yields CDR1 LNHDA and CDR2 SQIVND (reference sequence). CDR3 region: CASTGTVNGNTIYF. DNA of the CDR3: TGTGCCAGTACGGGGACAGTTAATGGAAACACCATATATTTT.

J is TRBJ2-1 and V is TRBV25-1; D is ambiguous. The CDR3 is 14 residues long. Trimming took 2 bases from V and 4 from J, leaving 9 bases between them. Germline assignment: CDR1 MGHDK and CDR2 SYGVNS. The chain's CDR3 is CASSEPGAYNEQFF. CDR3 nucleotides: TGTGCCAGCAGTGAACCCGGAGCATACAATGAGCAGTTCTTC.

The chain carries TRBV5-1 and TRBJ2-5; 10 bases are shared with TRBD1. Losses at the gene ends were 8 bases for V and 0 bases for J; bases not matched to a gene: 10. Germline V gene sequence: CDR1 SGHRS, CDR2 YFSETQ. CDR3 length equals 16 residues. The CDR3 here is CARLHPDRGYQETQYF. The CDR3 nucleotides are TGCGCCAGACTCCACCCGGACAGGGGGTACCAAGAGACCCAGTACTTC.

The chain combines TRBV25-1 with TRBJ1-2; TRBD1 matches at 7 bases. Germline V gene lookup returns CDR1 MGHDK and CDR2 SYGVNS. This CDR3 is 17 amino acids long. Trimming took 6 bases from V and 1 from J; bases not matched to a gene: 14. The CDR3 protein is CASSFLTGTASNYGYTF. DNA of the CDR3: TGTGCCAGCAGCTTCCTTACTGGGACAGCGAGTAACTATGGCTACACCTTC.

V usage is TRBV20-1 and J usage is TRBJ1-2; D might be TRBD1 (5 bases). The ends were cut back, 1 base at V and 7 bases at J, with 7 bases in the middle. CDR1 DFQATT and CDR2 SNEGSKA come from the germline V gene (reference sequence). This CDR3 contains 11 residues. Here the CDR3 DNA reads TGCAGTGCTAGAGTACAGGCTGGCTACACCTTC. The encoded protein is CSARVQAGYTF.

The rearrangement links TRBV9 to TRBJ1-1; no clear D gene. V lost 1 base to trimming and J lost 3 bases, with 7 bases between them. The V gene's germline CDR1 is SGDLS and CDR2 YYNGEE. The CDR3 extends over 13 amino acids. CDR3 coding DNA: TGTGCCAGCAGCGTAAGAGATGACACTGAAGCTTTCTTT. This codes for CASSVRDDTEAFF.

This chain connects TRBV27 to TRBJ1-2; 11 positions match TRBD1. This CDR3 is 15 amino acids long. V lost 2 bases and J lost 4; bases outside the gene matches: 3. Germline V gene lookup returns CDR1 MNHEY and CDR2 SMNVEV (reference sequence). The DNA of the CDR3 is TGTGCCAGCAGTTTAAGGGACAGGGGGATCTATGGCTACACCTTC. It encodes CASSLRDRGIYGYTF.

This clone was picked up a small number of times. This rearrangement joins TRBV2 to TRBJ2-3; no definite D call. V was trimmed by 7 bases and J by 2 bases, leaving 13 bases between them. The length of the CDR3 is 14 residues. Germline lookup yields CDR1 SNHLY and CDR2 FYNNEI. For the CDR3, the DNA is TGTGCCAGCACAGGAGCGCAATTCACAGATACGCAGTATTTT. Translating it yields CASTGAQFTDTQYF. The complete variable domain, with remaining parts taken from reference TRBV2 and TRBJ2-3, reads EPEVTQTPSHQVTQMGQEVILRCVPISNHLYFYWYRQILGQKVEFLVSFYNNEISEKSEIFDDQFSVERPDGSNFTLKIRSTKLEDSAMYFCASTGAQFTDTQYFGPGTRLTVL.